This TCR beta chain emerged from a study of cytomegalovirus exposure and HLA in healthy donors. General observations from the study: Apart from CMV serostatus, no immune exposure information was available. There were some public TCRs occurring in many donors, but most TCR sequences were rare. Listed as cytomegalovirus-associated were over 150 TCR beta chains. A missense DCLRE1C variant was associated with V- and J-gene trimming of TCR beta chains in a later analysis, and an independent cohort replicated the association.

Concerning this clone itself: Antigen specificity is unknown.

The study ran its PCR with 60 Vbeta and 13 Jbeta primers. Method: immunoSEQ multiplex PCR; TCRdb's copy keeps in-frame clones and lacks some. Its listing shows some 76,000 clones. This CDR3 is built from 14 residues. Germline CDR1 is SGHRS and CDR2 is YFSETQ. The ends were cut back, 0 bases at V and 4 bases at J, with 10 bases in the middle. The TCR originated in a man aged 40-50 years in good health and CMV-seronegative. Sequencing was carried out using PBMCs. The chain is built from TRBV5-1 and TRBJ1-2, with D uncertain. Written as DNA, the CDR3 is TGCGCCAGCAGCTTGGTGGTTGAGGGCTATGGCTACACCTTC. Protein: CASSLVVEGYGYTF.